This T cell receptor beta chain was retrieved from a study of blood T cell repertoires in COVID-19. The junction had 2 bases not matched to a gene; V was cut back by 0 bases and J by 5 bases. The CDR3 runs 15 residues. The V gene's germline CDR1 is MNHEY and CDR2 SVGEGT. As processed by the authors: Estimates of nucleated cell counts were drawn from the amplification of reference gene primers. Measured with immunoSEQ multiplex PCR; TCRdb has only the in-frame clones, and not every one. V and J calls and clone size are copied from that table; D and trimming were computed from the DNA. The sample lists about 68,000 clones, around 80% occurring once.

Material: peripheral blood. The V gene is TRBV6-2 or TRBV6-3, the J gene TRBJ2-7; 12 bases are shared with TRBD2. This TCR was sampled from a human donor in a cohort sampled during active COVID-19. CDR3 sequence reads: CASSYSRLAGDEQYF. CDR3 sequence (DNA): TGTGCCAGCAGTTACTCGAGACTAGCGGGAGACGAGCAGTACTTC.